The clone carrying this TCR beta chain has only one observation. The target antigen is unknown. This sample is drawn from a study of cytomegalovirus exposure and HLA in healthy donors. Researchers ran the PCR with 60 Vbeta and 13 Jbeta primers. Libraries were prepared by immunoSEQ multiplex PCR; TCRdb keeps only in-frame clonotypes and omits some of them. The sample carries about 190,000 clones, 87% recorded once. V lost 1 base and J 4 bases, leaving 17 bases between the germline ends. The CDR3 has 17 amino acids. CDR1 and CDR2 from the germline V gene are SGHTA and FQGNSA. Study-wide results and caveats: Cytomegalovirus association was listed for 150 or so TCR beta chains.

The rearrangement links TRBV7-2 to TRBJ1-3, with D possibly matching TRBD1 (5 bases). The sequence derives from a man aged 30-40 years in good health and CMV-seronegative. The sequenced sample was PBMCs. CDR3 amino acids: CASSLEPGRVAGNTIYF. As DNA, the CDR3 is TGTGCCAGCAGCTTAGAACCTGGCAGGGTCGCGGGAAACACCATATATTTT.